Each of the 23 T cell receptor beta chains below was sequenced from the same sample in a study of T cell changes during pregnancy in multiple sclerosis. Produced via immunoSEQ multiplex PCR; TCRdb's table is partial and in-frame only. The table shows about 79,000 clones, with about 90% occurring only once. Sequencing was performed on CD4+ T cells from peripheral blood mononuclear cells, taken in the second trimester of pregnancy. The receptors stem from a female donor with multiple sclerosis, enrolled in a pregnancy study.

This clone was detected once. The CDR3 DNA follows: TGTGCCAGCTCTGGACAGCCTCCCTACGAGCAGTACTTC. This encodes CASSGQPPYEQYF. This chain links TRBV7-9 with TRBJ2-7; perhaps TRBD1 as D (6 bases). The length of the CDR3 is 13 residues. Looked up from germline, CDR1 is SEHNR and CDR2 is FQNEAQ (reference sequence). Deletions cut 8 bases from V and 2 bases from J, with 13 bases between.

The gene calls are TRBV7-8 and TRBJ1-1, with 9 bases identical to TRBD1. Trimming took 1 base from V and 6 from J; bases not matched to a gene: 9. Germline loops: CDR1 SGHVS, CDR2 FQNEAQ. The CDR3 has 16 amino acids. Here the CDR3 reads CASSLGIGDRVPEAFF. DNA of the CDR3: TGTGCCAGCAGCTTAGGGATCGGGGACAGGGTACCTGAAGCTTTCTTT.

The genes are TRBV9 and TRBJ2-5; 10 positions match TRBD2. The CDR3 is 15 residues long. From germline, CDR1 is SGDLS and CDR2 YYNGEE. J lost 5 bases, V lost 2 bases, and 6 bases had no gene match. CDR3 nucleotides: TGTGCCAGCAGCGTTGGGACTAGCGACGCGGAGACCCAGTACTTC. The encoded protein is CASSVGTSDAETQYF.

The V call is TRBV30, the J call TRBJ2-7; D is perhaps TRBD2 (6 bases). Germline values: CDR1 GTSNPN, CDR2 SVGIG (reference sequence). The V and J ends lost 0 bases and 0 bases respectively, with 9 bases between them. This CDR3 spans 14 amino acids. CDR3 bases: TGTGCCTGGAGTGTACCCGGGGGCTCCTACGAGCAGTACTTC. Translation: CAWSVPGGSYEQYF.

DNA for the CDR3: TGTGCCAGCAGTTTAGGGGGCGGGTCGAGCAATCAGCCCCAGCATTTT. Translation: CASSLGGGSSNQPQHF. The V call is TRBV28, the J call TRBJ1-5; a possible D gene is TRBD1 (6 bases). V gave up 2 bases and J gave up 1 base, with 12 bases separating them. CDR1 is MDHEN and CDR2 is SYDVKM in the germline V gene. The CDR3 length is 16 residues.

This clone has only one observation. The chain joins TRBV9 to TRBJ2-7, with TRBD2 identical over 11 bases. Trimming removed 0 bases from V and 5 bases from J; junction bases left unmatched: 7. The CDR3 spans 16 residues. Per the germline V gene, CDR1 is SGDLS and CDR2 is YYNGEE. CDR3 protein: CASSVDDSGGAHEQYF. The CDR3 DNA is TGTGCCAGCAGCGTAGATGATAGCGGGGGGGCCCACGAGCAGTACTTC.

The chain has TRBV2 and TRBJ2-7; 7 positions match TRBD2. Looked up from germline, CDR1 is SNHLY and CDR2 is FYNNEI. The CDR3 extends over 14 amino acids. V shed 9 bases and J 2 bases; nucleotides not matched to a gene: 10. The CDR3 region is CASRKRGTTYEQYF. CDR3 DNA: TGTGCCAGTCGAAAGCGGGGCACAACCTACGAGCAGTACTTC.

The rearrangement uses TRBV7-6 and TRBJ2-2; 8 positions agree with TRBD2. The trim removed 2 bases at V and 4 bases at J, leaving 3 bases unmatched. Looked up from germline, CDR1 is SGHVS and CDR2 is FNYEAQ. The CDR3 loop spans 15 amino acids. CDR3 nucleotide sequence: TGTGCCAGCAGCTTAAGAGCGGGAGTCACCGGGGAGCTGTTTTTT. Translation: CASSLRAGVTGELFF. The variable domain in full, completed from reference TRBV7-6 and TRBJ2-2, reads GAGVSQSPRYKVTKRGQDVALRCDPISGHVSLYWYRQALGQGPEFLTYFNYEAQQDKSGLPNDRFSAERPEGSISTLTIQRTEQRDSAMYRCASSLRAGVTGELFFGEGSRLTVL.

This clone was counted once. The chain has TRBV6-5 and TRBJ1-5; 8 positions agree with TRBD1. The CDR3 runs to 15 residues. Trimming at V came to 0 bases and at J to 8 bases, leaving 6 bases not matched to a gene. Germline V gene data show CDR1 as MNHEY and CDR2 as SVGAGI. The CDR3 DNA follows: TGTGCCAGCAGTTACTCGAGGACAGGGAGCAAGCCCCAGCATTTT. Translated, it gives CASSYSRTGSKPQHF.

This rearrangement joins TRBV7-9 to TRBJ2-7; D possibly corresponds to TRBD1 (6 bases). The CDR3 contains 13 residues. Trimming took off 4 bases at V and 1 base at J, with 8 bases between the two ends. The germline V gene has CDR1 SEHNR and CDR2 FQNEAQ (reference sequence). The CDR3 spells CASSSDSSYEQYF. CDR3 DNA sequence: TGTGCCAGCAGCTCGGACAGTTCCTACGAGCAGTACTTC.

The rearrangement links TRBV11-1 to TRBJ2-7; TRBD1 matches 9 bases. The CDR3 has 15 residues. The junction had 7 bases not matched to a gene; V was cut back by 5 bases and J by 2 bases. Germline assignment: CDR1 SGHAT and CDR2 FQDESV (reference sequence). CDR3 DNA sequence: TGTGCCAGCAGCCTTAGACAGGGGGAGACCTACGAGCAGTACTTC. This gives the protein CASSLRQGETYEQYF.

The J gene is TRBJ1-3, the V gene TRBV6-6; maybe TRBD1 (5 bases). The germline CDR1 and CDR2 sequences are MNHNY and SVGAGI (reference sequence). The ends were cut back, 9 bases at V and 2 bases at J, with 14 bases in the middle. The CDR3 spans 14 residues. CDR3 region: CASNKGSAGNTIYF. The CDR3 DNA reads TGTGCCAGTAATAAGGGGTCGGCTGGAAACACCATATATTTT.

The chain joins TRBV4-2 to TRBJ2-2; maybe TRBD2 (5 bases). CDR1 and CDR2 from the germline V gene are LGHNA and YNFKEQ. Trimming took 1 base from V and 8 from J, leaving 11 bases between them. The CDR3 is made up of 14 amino acids. CDR3 amino acids: CASSQVRETGELFF. The CDR3 DNA sequence: TGTGCCAGCAGCCAAGTGAGGGAGACGGGGGAGCTGTTTTTT.

The rearrangement uses TRBV9 and TRBJ2-3, with TRBD2 identical over 12 bases. The CDR3 length is 18 residues. V lost 4 bases, J lost 0 bases, and 9 bases stayed unmatched. From germline, CDR1 is SGDLS and CDR2 YYNGEE. The CDR3 sequence is CASSSRRTSGTSTDTQYF. CDR3 nucleotide sequence: TGTGCCAGCAGCTCCCGTAGGACTAGCGGGACTAGCACAGATACGCAGTATTTT.

The genes are TRBV4-3 and TRBJ1-2, with 12 positions matching TRBD1. There are 15 residues in the CDR3. V lost 3 bases and J lost 8; bases outside the gene matches: 7. In germline, CDR1 is LGHNA, CDR2 YSLEER. The CDR3 DNA is TGCGCCAGCAGCCAGCCGGGACAGGGGGCAGGAGGCTACACCTTC. This gives the protein CASSQPGQGAGGYTF.

The chain links TRBV28 to TRBJ1-6; D unclear. Trimming removed 6 bases from V and 9 bases from J, with 15 bases in between. The CDR3 loop spans 14 amino acids. Germline CDR1 reads MDHEN; CDR2 reads SYDVKM. This CDR3 is CASRRGLNGSPLHF. The CDR3, as DNA: TGTGCCAGCAGACGCGGACTGAACGGTTCACCCCTCCACTTT.

The chain joins TRBV5-6 to TRBJ1-2; 8 nucleotides align to TRBD1. V was pared by 3 bases and J by 1 base, with 8 bases of the junction left unmatched. CDR1 is SGHDT and CDR2 is YYEEEE in the germline V gene. This CDR3 region has 16 residues. As DNA, the CDR3 is TGTGCCAGCAGCTCCCCCGTTGGACAGGGTAACTATGGCTACACCTTC. This encodes CASSSPVGQGNYGYTF.

The chain recombines TRBV27 with TRBJ2-5; D possibly corresponds to TRBD1 (5 bases). V dropped 3 bases and J dropped 4 bases, with 12 bases sitting between them. CDR1 is MNHEY and CDR2 is SMNVEV in the germline V gene (reference sequence). CDR3 length equals 14 residues. The CDR3 coding sequence is TGTGCCAGCAGTTTCCTTGGGGCAGGAGAGACCCAGTACTTC. Translated: CASSFLGAGETQYF.

This clone was seen only a few times. V gene TRBV19 combines with J gene TRBJ1-6; 10 bases map to TRBD1. J was trimmed by 10 bases and V by 10 bases; bases with no gene match: 10. This CDR3 comprises 14 residues. CDR1 is LNHDA and CDR2 is SQIVND in the germline V gene (reference sequence). The CDR3 sequence: CATNDRGPGSPLHF. The CDR3 DNA reads as TGTGCCACCAACGACAGGGGGCCTGGATCACCCCTCCACTTT.

The chain employs TRBV4-2 and TRBJ2-5, with D maybe TRBD1 (5 bases). Per the germline V gene, CDR1 is LGHNA and CDR2 is YNFKEQ. Trimming left V 4 bases short and J 5 bases short, with 11 bases between. The CDR3 extends over 13 amino acids. The CDR3 loop is CASSPRAGETQYF. CDR3 DNA: TGTGCCAGCAGCCCCAGGGCCGGCGAGACCCAGTACTTC.

This clone appeared a single time. As DNA, the CDR3 is TGTGCCAGCAGCTTAGCTAGCGGGGCTTACAATGAGCAGTTCTTC. Translation: CASSLASGAYNEQFF. The chain employs TRBV7-2 and TRBJ2-1, with TRBD2 matching over 8 bases. The ends lost 0 bases at V and 4 bases at J; junction bases unmatched: 2. The germline CDR1 and CDR2 sequences are SGHTA and FQGNSA. The CDR3 consists of 15 residues.

The genes are TRBV7-2 and TRBJ2-1, with 7 bases lining up with TRBD1. The CDR3 contains 15 residues. Germline CDR1 and CDR2: SGHTA and FQGNSA. V dropped 1 base and J dropped 4; count of bases not matched to a gene: 4. The CDR3 bases are TGTGCCAGCAGCTTAGGCAGGGGGAAATACAATGAGCAGTTCTTC. Translating gives CASSLGRGKYNEQFF. The variable domain in full, with the rest retrieved from reference TRBV7-2 and TRBJ2-1, is GAGVSQSPSNKVTEKGKDVELRCDPISGHTALYWYRQSLGQGLEFLIYFQGNSAPDKSGLPSDRFSAERTGGSVSTLTIQRTQQEDSAVYLCASSLGRGKYNEQFFGPGTRLTVL.

This clone occurred a few times. The genes are TRBV30 and TRBJ1-1; D gene unclear. The V gene lost 2 bases and the J gene lost 1 base, with 5 bases spanning the gap. Germline lookup yields CDR1 GTSNPN and CDR2 SVGIG (reference sequence). CDR3 length: 12 residues. This CDR3 reads CAWSPRNTEAFF. The CDR3 nucleotides are TGTGCCTGGAGTCCCCGGAACACTGAAGCTTTCTTT.